These 17 T cell receptor beta chains share one sample of origin, sequenced in a study of Graves' ophthalmopathy and Graves' hyperthyroidism. For repertoire sequencing, the TCR beta CDR3 regions were amplified from RNA transcripts. Following a first-round RT-PCR that used HTBI primers, a second-round multiplex PCR was carried out. TCRdb recomputed calls from the multiplex PCR reads with MiXCR, one row per CDR3 protein. The table shows 200,000 to 250,000 distinct CDR3 sequences, with 20% to 25% occurring only once. The sequencing input was peripheral blood. The source is a woman between 50 and 59 years old with Graves' ophthalmopathy.

This clonotype has a count of ten or more. This chain joins TRBV5-1 and TRBJ2-2, with 7 bases matching TRBD1. Trimming took 4 bases from V and 7 from J; bases not matched to a gene: 7. The length of the CDR3 is 14 residues. The V gene's germline CDR1 is SGHRS and CDR2 YFSETQ. CDR3 protein: CASSPGTAFGELFF. CDR3 sequence (DNA): TGCGCCAGCAGCCCAGGGACAGCCTTCGGGGAGCTGTTTTTT. Complete variable domain (other parts from reference TRBV5-1 and TRBJ2-2): KAGVTQTPRYLIKTRGQQVTLSCSPISGHRSVSWYQQTPGQGLQFLFEYFSETQRNKGNFPGRFSGRQFSNSRSEMNVSTLELGDSALYLCASSPGTAFGELFFGEGSRLTVL.

This clonotype was detected ten times or more. The chain joins TRBV18 to TRBJ2-5; D is possibly TRBD2 (6 bases). With 3 bases removed from V and 2 bases from J, the gap between germline ends came to 10 bases. In germline, CDR1 is KGHSH, CDR2 LQKENI. The CDR3 consists of 14 residues. The CDR3 bases are TGTGCCAGCTCACCCCGGGACTTACAAGAGACCCAGTACTTC. As protein: CASSPRDLQETQYF.

This clonotype was observed at least ten times. The V call is TRBV2, the J call TRBJ2-6, with 7 bases identical to TRBD2. J gave up 2 bases and V 7 bases, and 5 bases lay outside the gene matches. From germline, CDR1 is SNHLY and CDR2 FYNNEI. This CDR3 region has 15 residues. The CDR3 coding sequence is TGTGCCAGCACCCGAGGGACTACTGGGGCCAACGTCCTGACTTTC. Translating it yields CASTRGTTGANVLTF.

This clonotype has ten or more counts. This rearrangement joins TRBV18 to TRBJ2-7, with D maybe TRBD1 (5 bases). CDR3 length: 12 residues. The germline V gene has CDR1 KGHSH and CDR2 LQKENI. V shed 4 bases and J shed 6 bases, with 10 bases lying between them. This CDR3 is CASSQGKGEQYF. Written as DNA, the CDR3 is TGTGCCAGCTCACAGGGGAAAGGCGAGCAGTACTTC.

This clonotype has just a few counts. A much larger clone lies a single base off, so this may be a read error. The J gene is TRBJ2-5, the V gene TRBV19; 7 nucleotides align to TRBD2. The CDR3 runs to 13 residues. CDR1 and CDR2 from the germline V gene are LNHDA and SQIVND (reference sequence). V was clipped by 9 bases and J by 5 bases; unmatched bases: 9. The CDR3 spells CASGGNWTETQYF. In nucleotides, the CDR3 is TGTGCCAGCGGGGGGAACTGGACGGAGACCCAGTACTTC.

This clonotype was observed many times. The rearrangement joins TRBV24-1 to TRBJ1-1, with TRBD1 matching 8 bases. CDR1 and CDR2 (germline): KGHDR, SFDVKD. V gave up 4 bases and J gave up 1 base; unmatched junction bases: 4. CDR3 length: 15 amino acids. CDR3 region: CATSESGTGNTEAFF. The CDR3 DNA sequence: TGTGCCACCAGTGAGTCCGGGACAGGGAACACTGAAGCTTTCTTT.

The table lists this clonotype with many counts. V and J are TRBV20-1 and TRBJ1-2; D possibly corresponds to TRBD1 (5 bases). The CDR3 is made up of 15 amino acids. V was trimmed by 0 bases and J by 0 bases, leaving 11 bases between them. Germline CDR1 and CDR2: DFQATT and SNEGSKA (reference sequence). The CDR3, as DNA: TGCAGTGCTAGAGATCTTCCGGACACTAACTATGGCTACACCTTC. Protein sequence: CSARDLPDTNYGYTF.

This clonotype has ten or more counts. This CDR3 reads CASSPGSGRAEAFF. The CDR3 nucleotides read TGTGCCAGCAGCCCCGGGTCCGGGAGGGCTGAAGCTTTCTTT. The chain joins TRBV5-6 to TRBJ1-1; no clear D gene. From germline, CDR1 is SGHDT and CDR2 YYEEEE. This CDR3 has 14 residues. Trimming shortened V by 4 bases and J by 6 bases, and 16 bases separated the two germline ends.

Ten or more counts support this clonotype. V usage is TRBV27 and J usage is TRBJ1-5; 7 bases align to TRBD1. V dropped 5 bases and J dropped 4; count of bases not matched to a gene: 8. Germline values: CDR1 MNHEY, CDR2 SMNVEV (reference sequence). CDR3 size: 15 residues. Here the CDR3 reads CASSPRQGGNQPQHF. The DNA for the CDR3 is TGTGCCAGCAGTCCTCGACAGGGAGGGAATCAGCCCCAGCATTTT.

This clonotype came up many times. The chain joins TRBV5-1 to TRBJ2-5; 10 bases map to TRBD1. The CDR3 totals 14 residues. The V and J ends lost 5 bases and 6 bases, in that order; junction bases with no gene match: 7. Germline CDR1 is SGHRS and CDR2 is YFSETQ. The CDR3 here is CASRGTGAGKTQYF. The CDR3 bases are TGCGCCAGCAGAGGGACAGGGGCAGGAAAGACCCAGTACTTC.

The genes are TRBV6-1 and TRBJ2-7; perhaps TRBD1 as D (6 bases). Germline V gives CDR1 MNHNS, CDR2 SASEGT. The ends were cut back, 10 bases at V and 0 bases at J, with 13 bases in the middle. CDR3 length: 13 amino acids. Written as DNA, the CDR3 is TGTGCCACCCCGCAGGGGAGCTCCTACGAGCAGTACTTC. Its protein product is CATPQGSSYEQYF.

V is TRBV9 and J is TRBJ1-3, with 8 positions matching TRBD1. The CDR3 covers 15 residues. Trimming at V came to 5 bases and at J to 4 bases, leaving 8 bases not matched to a gene. Germline loops: CDR1 SGDLS, CDR2 YYNGEE. In DNA form, the CDR3 reads TGTGCCAGCAGTGAGTCCCGGGACAGGGGAAACACCATATATTTT. Its translation: CASSESRDRGNTIYF. Full variable domain (remainder filled in from reference TRBV9 and TRBJ1-3): DSGVTQTPKHLITATGQRVTLRCSPRSGDLSVYWYQQSLDQGLQFLIQYYNGEERAKGNILERFSAQQFPDLHSELNLSSLELGDSALYFCASSESRDRGNTIYFGEGSWLTVV.

The chain has TRBV6-1 and TRBJ1-1; tentative D call: TRBD1 (6 bases). V was cut by 6 bases and J by 8 bases, with 10 bases left in between. The length of the CDR3 is 11 residues. The V gene's germline CDR1 is MNHNS and CDR2 SASEGT. Here the CDR3 DNA reads TGTGCCAGCAGCCAGGGACAAGAAGCTTTCTTT. It encodes CASSQGQEAFF.

The chain employs TRBV6-1 and TRBJ1-2; D is unresolved. The germline V gene has CDR1 MNHNS and CDR2 SASEGT. This CDR3 spans 13 amino acids. V was pared by 2 bases and J by 4 bases, with 8 bases between. CDR3 region: CASSELARYGYTF. Here the CDR3 DNA reads TGTGCCAGCAGTGAATTGGCGCGCTATGGCTACACCTTC.

V gene TRBV25-1 combines with J gene TRBJ2-5, with D possibly matching TRBD2 (6 bases). V lost 6 bases, J lost 1 base, and 15 bases lay in between. Germline-derived CDR1 and CDR2 are MGHDK and SYGVNS. The CDR3 runs 15 residues. The CDR3 nucleotides read TGTGCCAGCAGCCCTACCCAGCGGGCCCAAGAGACCCAGTACTTC. Translation gives CASSPTQRAQETQYF.

There are many counts of this clonotype. The rearrangement joins TRBV29-1 to TRBJ1-1; D might be TRBD1 (5 bases). Germline CDR1 and CDR2: SQVTM and ANQGSEA. This CDR3 is 11 amino acids long. The V end was cut by 6 bases, the J end by 4 bases, with 9 bases between. CDR3 loop: CSVYRITEAFF. CDR3 bases: TGCAGCGTCTACAGGATCACTGAAGCTTTCTTT.

This clonotype was detected only a few times. V usage is TRBV30 and J usage is TRBJ2-5; D may be TRBD1 (6 bases). The germline CDR1 and CDR2 sequences are GTSNPN and SVGIG (reference sequence). The CDR3 has 17 amino acids. V lost 5 bases to trimming and J lost 5 bases, with 27 bases between them. The DNA for the CDR3 is TGTGCCTGGGTCGACAAGGACAGAGCTAAGGCTACGGAGACCCAGTACTTC. It translates to CAWVDKDRAKATETQYF.